A single sample is the source of the 24 T cell receptor beta chains below, sequenced in a study of cytomegalovirus exposure and HLA in healthy donors. The primer mix had 60 Vbeta and 13 Jbeta primers. The data were produced by immunoSEQ multiplex PCR, yet TCRdb's version contains in-frame clones alone and is incomplete. The sample has approximately 100,000 clones, around 79% seen once. The sample comprised PBMCs. All receptors derive from a woman aged 40 to 55 in good health and CMV-seronegative.

The rearrangement links TRBV7-9 to TRBJ1-1; D unclear. V was pared by 5 bases and J by 5 bases, with 15 bases between. Germline CDR1 SEHNR, CDR2 FQNEAQ (reference sequence). The CDR3 consists of 14 residues. The CDR3, as DNA: TGTGCCAGCAGCGCCCTCGTGAGGGTGACTGAAGCTTTCTTT. It specifies CASSALVRVTEAFF.

The table lists this clone with a few counts. The V gene is TRBV28, the J gene TRBJ1-5; TRBD1 aligns across 7 bases. The length of the CDR3 is 13 residues. V shed 10 bases, J shed 7 bases, and the junction held 10 bases outside the gene matches. Per germline, CDR1 MDHEN and CDR2 SYDVKM. The CDR3 reads CATEPGQIQPQHF. Here the CDR3 DNA reads TGTGCCACCGAACCGGGACAGATACAGCCCCAGCATTTT.

The chain joins TRBV27 to TRBJ2-5; 7 bases match TRBD1. Germline trimming cut 4 bases from V and 0 bases from J; bases unmatched to any gene: 5. Germline CDR1 reads MNHEY; CDR2 reads SMNVEV (reference sequence). CDR3 length equals 15 residues. CDR3 sequence reads: CASSSGQAYQETQYF. The CDR3 DNA follows: TGTGCCAGCAGTTCCGGACAGGCGTACCAAGAGACCCAGTACTTC.

This chain joins TRBV4-2 and TRBJ2-2, with D hard to call. CDR1 LGHNA and CDR2 YNFKEQ come from the germline V gene. The CDR3 length is 15 residues. V was cut by 0 bases and J by 2 bases, with 7 bases left in between. The chain's CDR3 is CASSQDSRNTGELFF. For the CDR3, the DNA is TGTGCCAGCAGCCAAGACTCGAGAAACACCGGGGAGCTGTTTTTT.

Only one count was recorded for this clone. CDR3 DNA: TGTGCCAGCAGCTTGGCCGGGTTCATGAACACTGAAGCTTTCTTT. As protein: CASSLAGFMNTEAFF. The chain is built from TRBV5-5 and TRBJ1-1; the D is unclear. Trimming removed 0 bases at V and 0 bases at J, with 9 bases between. Germline-derived CDR1 and CDR2 are SGHKS and YYEKEE (reference sequence). The CDR3 is made up of 15 amino acids.

This chain connects TRBV4-3 to TRBJ2-1, with TRBD2 matching over 10 bases. The CDR3 consists of 16 residues. CDR1 is LGHNA, CDR2 YSLEER, per germline. V lost 0 bases, J lost 10 bases, and 9 bases stayed unmatched. CDR3 protein: CASSQEGAGGPREQFF. The DNA of the CDR3 is TGCGCCAGCAGCCAAGAAGGAGCGGGAGGGCCAAGGGAGCAGTTCTTC.

The J gene is TRBJ1-5, the V gene TRBV9; weak D call: TRBD1 (5 bases). The germline V and J ends were trimmed by 4 bases and 0 bases, with 8 bases remaining between them. The CDR3 sequence is 14 residues long. Germline CDR1 and CDR2: SGDLS and YYNGEE. CDR3 sequence reads: CASSLGGSNQPQHF. The CDR3, as DNA: TGTGCCAGCAGCTTGGGGGGTAGCAATCAGCCCCAGCATTTT. Filled out from reference TRBV9 and TRBJ1-5, the complete variable domain reads DSGVTQTPKHLITATGQRVTLRCSPRSGDLSVYWYQQSLDQGLQFLIQYYNGEERAKGNILERFSAQQFPDLHSELNLSSLELGDSALYFCASSLGGSNQPQHFGDGTRLSIL.

CDR3 amino acids: CASGGGTDNEQFF. The CDR3 coding sequence is TGTGCCAGCGGGGGGGGGACTGACAATGAGCAGTTCTTC. This chain joins TRBV28 and TRBJ2-1, with 7 bases matching TRBD2. Germline loops: CDR1 MDHEN, CDR2 SYDVKM. The CDR3 has 13 amino acids. V dropped 8 bases and J dropped 5; count of bases not matched to a gene: 6.

The chain uses TRBV19 and TRBJ1-1; D is perhaps TRBD1 (6 bases). CDR1 is LNHDA and CDR2 is SQIVND in the germline V gene (reference sequence). The CDR3 sequence is 11 residues long. V was cut by 9 bases and J by 11 bases, with 16 bases left in between. CDR3 loop: CASRTGMAAFF. The CDR3 DNA reads as TGTGCCAGCCGAACAGGGATGGCGGCTTTCTTT.

This sequence joins TRBV27 and TRBJ2-5; 9 positions match TRBD2. The CDR3 length is 16 residues. V was clipped by 3 bases and J by 5 bases; unmatched bases: 10. Germline loops: CDR1 MNHEY, CDR2 SMNVEV (reference sequence). Here the CDR3 DNA reads TGTGCCAGCAGTTTTGCCGGCGGGAGGGGAGAGGAGACCCAGTACTTC. It specifies CASSFAGGRGEETQYF.

The V call is TRBV18, the J call TRBJ2-2, with TRBD2 as a possible D gene (6 bases). CDR3 length: 16 amino acids. Trimming stripped 3 bases from V and 1 base from J, with 12 bases between. The germline CDR1 and CDR2 sequences are KGHSH and LQKENI. The CDR3 DNA sequence: TGTGCCAGCTCACCGTCTTCCGGGGGGAACACCGGGGAGCTGTTTTTT. As protein: CASSPSSGGNTGELFF. Using reference TRBV18 and TRBJ2-2 for the parts outside the CDR3, the full variable domain is NAGVMQNPRHLVRRRGQEARLRCSPMKGHSHVYWYRQLPEEGLKFMVYLQKENIIDESGMPKERFSAEFPKEGPSILRIQQVVRGDSAAYFCASSPSSGGNTGELFFGEGSRLTVL.

In this sample, this clone turned up a few times. This chain connects TRBV28 to TRBJ1-1; 9 positions agree with TRBD1. This CDR3 region has 15 residues. Germline V lookup: CDR1 MDHEN, CDR2 SYDVKM. V lost 6 bases, J lost 4 bases, and 9 bases stayed unmatched. The CDR3 nucleotides are TGTGCCAGCAGAGAACAGGGGGCGAGACGCACTGAAGCTTTCTTT. Amino acids: CASREQGARRTEAFF.

The chain employs TRBV2 and TRBJ2-5; D is unclear. The CDR3 is made up of 12 amino acids. The ends were cut back, 7 bases at V and 1 base at J, with 7 bases in the middle. Germline lookup yields CDR1 SNHLY and CDR2 FYNNEI. DNA of the CDR3: TGTGCCAGCACGACTGCCCAAGAGACCCAGTACTTC. Its translation: CASTTAQETQYF.

About this clone itself: The sample holds other DNA sequences that translate to the same CDR3. V and J are TRBV19 and TRBJ1-5; D might be TRBD1 (6 bases). CDR1 and CDR2 (germline): LNHDA, SQIVND (reference sequence). The CDR3 is 14 amino acids. The V gene lost 5 bases and the J gene lost 5 bases, with 13 bases spanning the gap. CDR3 loop: CASSVTGLDQPQHF. CDR3 coding DNA: TGTGCCAGTAGTGTAACAGGGTTGGATCAGCCCCAGCATTTT.

This clone was detected only a few times. The chain links TRBV10-2 to TRBJ2-3; 16 bases match TRBD2. Germline loops: CDR1 WSHSY, CDR2 SAAADI. The CDR3 extends over 16 amino acids. V shed 8 bases, J shed 5 bases, and the junction held 7 bases outside the gene matches. The CDR3 region has the DNA TGCGCCAGCGGGACTAGCGGGGGGGCAGTTAAAGATACGCAGTATTTT. Translated, it gives CASGTSGGAVKDTQYF.

This chain links TRBV2 with TRBJ1-1; 7 nucleotides line up with TRBD1. Germline CDR1 and CDR2: SNHLY and FYNNEI. The V segment lost 9 bases and the J segment 5 bases; nucleotides outside the gene matches: 0. The CDR3 is made up of 10 amino acids. The CDR3 DNA follows: TGTGCCAGACAGGGGACTGAAGCTTTCTTT. Its translation: CARQGTEAFF.

The rearrangement uses TRBV5-8 and TRBJ2-4; TRBD2 is a possible D gene (6 bases). There are 16 residues in the CDR3. Trimming left V 0 bases short and J 8 bases short, with 18 bases between. Germline CDR1 and CDR2: SGHTS and YDEGEE. The CDR3 loop reads CASSLEGRRSGDIQYF. CDR3 nucleotides: TGTGCCAGCAGCTTGGAGGGGCGCCGTTCGGGAGACATTCAGTACTTC.

This sequence joins TRBV7-2 and TRBJ2-7; 7 bases map to TRBD1. Losses at the gene ends were 5 bases for V and 3 bases for J; bases not matched to a gene: 7. The germline gives CDR1 SGHTA, CDR2 FQGNSA. The CDR3 consists of 14 residues. CDR3 amino acids: CASSLRRQGYEQYF. The CDR3 region has the DNA TGTGCCAGCAGCCTTCGTCGACAGGGCTACGAGCAGTACTTC.

J is TRBJ1-5 and V is TRBV7-2; possibly TRBD1 for D (5 bases). V lost 5 bases, J lost 3 bases, and 14 bases lay in between. The CDR3 loop spans 15 amino acids. Germline values: CDR1 SGHTA, CDR2 FQGNSA. The CDR3 region has the DNA TGTGCCAGCAGCGCAGGAGGGGCCCACAATCAGCCCCAGCATTTT. This codes for CASSAGGAHNQPQHF.

This clone has more than one count but fewer than ten. The chain employs TRBV6-6 and TRBJ2-5; 7 bases align to TRBD1. The end of the DNA aligns better with TRBJ2-7, so the J call may be wrong. The CDR3 length is 13 residues. Looked up from germline, CDR1 is MNHNY and CDR2 is SVGAGI (reference sequence). The CDR3 protein is CASNRGPFYEQYF. As DNA, the CDR3 is TGTGCCAGCAACAGGGGCCCCTTCTACGAGCAGTACTTC.

The J gene is TRBJ2-3, the V gene TRBV18, with 12 bases identical to TRBD2. Germline V gives CDR1 KGHSH, CDR2 LQKENI. The J segment lost 0 bases and the V segment lost 3 bases, leaving 10 bases of the junction unmatched. The length of the CDR3 is 19 residues. The CDR3 loop is CASSPARGLAGSSTDTQYF. The CDR3 DNA reads as TGTGCCAGCTCACCCGCGAGAGGACTAGCGGGGTCTAGCACAGATACGCAGTATTTT.

The gene calls are TRBV19 and TRBJ2-3, with 9 positions matching TRBD2. The CDR3 covers 15 residues. With 9 bases clipped from V and 2 bases from J, the junction kept 9 bases outside the gene matches. The V gene's germline CDR1 is LNHDA and CDR2 SQIVND (reference sequence). CDR3 sequence reads: CASRSGTSLTDTQYF. CDR3 in DNA: TGTGCCAGCCGCTCCGGGACTAGCCTCACAGATACGCAGTATTTT. Full variable domain (remainder filled in from reference TRBV19 and TRBJ2-3): DGGITQSPKYLFRKEGQNVTLSCEQNLNHDAMYWYRQDPGQGLRLIYYSQIVNDFQKGDIAEGYSVSREKKESFPLTVTSAQKNPTAFYLCASRSGTSLTDTQYFGPGTRLTVL.

V is TRBV5-1 and J is TRBJ1-1; D is perhaps TRBD1 (6 bases). V was trimmed by 3 bases and J by 1 base, leaving 13 bases between them. Germline-derived CDR1 and CDR2 are SGHRS and YFSETQ. CDR3 length equals 15 residues. The CDR3 is CASSWGLLENTEAFF. The CDR3 bases are TGCGCCAGCAGCTGGGGGCTGCTAGAGAACACTGAAGCTTTCTTT. Full variable domain (remainder filled in from reference TRBV5-1 and TRBJ1-1): KAGVTQTPRYLIKTRGQQVTLSCSPISGHRSVSWYQQTPGQGLQFLFEYFSETQRNKGNFPGRFSGRQFSNSRSEMNVSTLELGDSALYLCASSWGLLENTEAFFGQGTRLTVV.

This chain links TRBV11-2 with TRBJ2-7; 9 positions match TRBD1. CDR1 is SGHAT and CDR2 is FQNNGV in the germline V gene. V trimming: 1 base; J trimming: 4 bases; junction bases outside the gene matches: 5. The CDR3 totals 15 residues. The CDR3 spells CASSLVGTGSYEQYF. CDR3 in DNA: TGTGCCAGCAGCTTAGTGGGGACAGGGTCTTACGAGCAGTACTTC.